The next 27 T cell receptor beta chains were all read from a single sample in a study of OX40 agonist ivuxolimab in advanced cancers. Libraries were prepared by immunoSEQ multiplex PCR; TCRdb keeps only in-frame clonotypes and omits some of them. The data contain more than 55,000 clones, 70% to 90% of them singletons. The sequencing here drew on CD4+ or CD8+ T cells sorted from blood, taken in a trial of the OX40 agonist ivuxolimab. All receptors come from an adult with an advanced solid tumor such as melanoma, head and neck, liver or kidney cancer.

The chain combines TRBV10-3 with TRBJ1-5; D may be TRBD1 (5 bases). CDR1 and CDR2 (germline): ENHRY, SYGVKD. Trimming removed 6 bases from V and 3 bases from J, with 9 bases in between. The CDR3 is 13 residues long. The CDR3 DNA reads as TGTGCCATCAGGCCAGGGCTCAATCAGCCCCAGCATTTT. It translates to CAIRPGLNQPQHF.

The gene calls are TRBV6-5 and TRBJ1-4; D is unclear. This CDR3 has 14 residues. V was shortened by 6 bases and J by 4 bases, with 12 bases between the two germline ends. Germline V gives CDR1 MNHEY, CDR2 SVGAGI. The CDR3 region is CASSPPGINEKLFF. The CDR3 DNA follows: TGTGCCAGCAGCCCCCCGGGGATTAATGAAAAACTGTTTTTT.

This clone appeared once. The chain joins TRBV7-2 to TRBJ1-4, with D possibly matching TRBD1 (5 bases). The V end lost 5 bases, the J end lost 7 bases, and 17 bases lay between the germline ends. Germline values: CDR1 SGHTA, CDR2 FQGNSA. The CDR3 has 15 amino acids. CDR3 bases: TGTGCCAGCAGCCGGGCAAGTTGGGGGGGTGAAAAACTGTTTTTT. Translation: CASSRASWGGEKLFF.

This chain connects TRBV7-8 to TRBJ2-3; a weak D match, TRBD2 (5 bases). Trimming took off 0 bases at V and 5 bases at J, with 12 bases between the two ends. Germline CDR1 is SGHVS and CDR2 is FQNEAQ. This CDR3 region has 15 residues. The CDR3 here is CASSLAQRSEDTQYF. For the CDR3, the DNA is TGTGCCAGCAGCTTAGCGCAGCGGTCAGAAGATACGCAGTATTTT.

The gene calls are TRBV5-1 and TRBJ1-6, with D tentatively TRBD1 (6 bases). CDR3 size: 15 residues. Germline V gives CDR1 SGHRS, CDR2 YFSETQ. V was shortened by 1 base and J by 3 bases, with 8 bases between the two germline ends. The CDR3 DNA is TGCGCCAGCAGCTTGCAGGGGAACTATAATTCACCCCTCCACTTT. Translating gives CASSLQGNYNSPLHF.

In this sample, this clone turned up a few times. The chain couples TRBV6-5 to TRBJ1-4; D is possibly TRBD1 (5 bases). V dropped 4 bases and J dropped 8 bases, with 5 bases sitting between them. CDR3 size: 11 residues. Germline CDR1 is MNHEY and CDR2 is SVGAGI. CDR3 amino acids: CASSWGEKLFF. The DNA of the CDR3 is TGTGCCAGCAGTTGGGGGGAAAAACTGTTTTTT.

The rearrangement joins TRBV5-1 to TRBJ1-1; D gene uncertain. The CDR3 consists of 13 residues. The V end was cut by 4 bases, the J end by 8 bases, with 15 bases between. Per the germline V gene, CDR1 is SGHRS and CDR2 is YFSETQ. CDR3 bases: TGCGCCAGCAGCCGAGGGTCCAGACAAGAAGCTTTCTTT. Protein: CASSRGSRQEAFF.

This chain uses TRBV29-1 with TRBJ1-1, with D unresolved. The V end lost 4 bases, the J end lost 6 bases, and 15 bases lay between the germline ends. The CDR3 spans 13 residues. Per germline, CDR1 SQVTM and CDR2 ANQGSEA. CDR3 DNA sequence: TGCAGCGTTGCGACACTAGGGATCCCTGAAGCTTTCTTT. This encodes CSVATLGIPEAFF.

This chain links TRBV10-3 with TRBJ1-1; unclear D gene. This CDR3 comprises 12 residues. Trimming cost V 3 bases and J 4 bases, with 6 bases left between them. CDR1 is ENHRY and CDR2 is SYGVKD in the germline V gene. CDR3 amino acids: CAISDLATEAFF. DNA for the CDR3: TGTGCCATCAGTGACCTCGCCACTGAAGCTTTCTTT.

The chain employs TRBV5-4 and TRBJ2-7; TRBD2 aligns across 9 bases. The CDR3 has 17 amino acids. Germline V gene lookup returns CDR1 SGHNT and CDR2 YYREEE (reference sequence). With V trimmed by 9 bases and J by 6 bases, 22 bases remained unmatched. The CDR3 spells CATGVERGLAGVREQYF. The CDR3 DNA is TGTGCCACGGGCGTCGAAAGGGGTTTAGCGGGGGTTCGCGAGCAGTACTTC.

V usage is TRBV5-1 and J usage is TRBJ2-3; D unclear. This CDR3 region has 15 residues. V was clipped by 0 bases and J by 0 bases, with 8 bases between them. CDR1 SGHRS and CDR2 YFSETQ come from the germline V gene. As DNA, the CDR3 is TGCGCCAGCAGCTTGGGCGGTATTAGCACAGATACGCAGTATTTT. Translated: CASSLGGISTDTQYF.

The V gene is TRBV5-1, the J gene TRBJ2-7; 8 nucleotides align to TRBD1. The CDR3 contains 14 residues. Germline CDR1 reads SGHRS; CDR2 reads YFSETQ. Germline trimming cut 5 bases from V and 3 bases from J; bases unmatched to any gene: 7. The CDR3, as DNA: TGCGCCAGCAGTTCCGACAGGGGCATCTACGAGCAGTACTTC. Translated, it gives CASSSDRGIYEQYF.

This clone was counted a single time. V and J are TRBV7-2 and TRBJ2-3, with 7 bases lining up with TRBD2. After removal of 6 bases from V and 0 bases from J, the junction contained 9 bases not matched to a gene. The germline gives CDR1 SGHTA, CDR2 FQGNSA. This CDR3 is built from 16 residues. CDR3 protein: CASRGPSGLSTDTQYF. CDR3 nucleotide sequence: TGTGCCAGCAGGGGGCCTAGCGGACTGAGCACAGATACGCAGTATTTT.

The table lists this clone with a count of one. The gene calls are TRBV12-5 and TRBJ2-7; 10 bases are a match to TRBD1. This CDR3 region has 15 residues. Germline-derived CDR1 and CDR2 are LGHNT and FRNRAP. Trimming at V came to 5 bases and at J to 2 bases, leaving 6 bases not matched to a gene. The CDR3 DNA follows: TGTGCTAGTGGTCGGGACAGGGGAAGGACCTACGAGCAGTACTTC. Amino acids: CASGRDRGRTYEQYF.

The rearrangement uses TRBV5-8 and TRBJ2-7; 11 nucleotides line up with TRBD1. Germline V gene lookup returns CDR1 SGHTS and CDR2 YDEGEE. The CDR3 has 11 residues. For the CDR3, the DNA is TGTGCTGGACAGGGGGCGTACGAGCAGTACTTC. Protein sequence: CAGQGAYEQYF.

The V gene is TRBV27, the J gene TRBJ1-5; 7 bases map to TRBD1. This CDR3 contains 14 residues. Germline CDR1 and CDR2: MNHEY and SMNVEV (reference sequence). V trimming: 4 bases; J trimming: 2 bases; junction bases outside the gene matches: 2. CDR3 amino acids: CASSSTGGNQPQHF. DNA of the CDR3: TGTGCCAGCAGTTCAACAGGGGGCAATCAGCCCCAGCATTTT.

The V call is TRBV5-1, the J call TRBJ2-2; D is possibly TRBD1 (5 bases). Germline CDR1 reads SGHRS; CDR2 reads YFSETQ. The CDR3 is made up of 14 amino acids. The V end lost 4 bases, the J end lost 8 bases, and 15 bases lay between the germline ends. CDR3 nucleotide sequence: TGCGCCAGCAGCGCCCACACTCAGGGTGGGGAGCTGTTTTTT. As protein: CASSAHTQGGELFF.

The rearrangement links TRBV7-2 to TRBJ1-6, with D unresolved. CDR1 and CDR2 from the germline V gene are SGHTA and FQGNSA. V dropped 4 bases and J dropped 9 bases, with 13 bases sitting between them. The CDR3 totals 14 residues. The DNA of the CDR3 is TGTGCCAGCAGCTCCACGACTCACACTTCACCCCTCCACTTT. Translating gives CASSSTTHTSPLHF.

The chain recombines TRBV5-1 with TRBJ2-3, with no clear D. The length of the CDR3 is 13 residues. The germline V gene encodes CDR1 SGHRS and CDR2 YFSETQ. The V and J ends lost 8 bases and 2 bases respectively, with 12 bases between them. The CDR3 loop is CASGVDTTDTQYF. In DNA form, the CDR3 reads TGCGCCAGTGGGGTCGACACCACAGATACGCAGTATTTT.

This clone was picked up a small number of times. This rearrangement joins TRBV6-5 to TRBJ2-5; perhaps D is TRBD1 or TRBD2 (5 bases each). There are 13 residues in the CDR3. Trimming shortened V by 4 bases and J by 4 bases, and 10 bases separated the two germline ends. Germline values: CDR1 MNHEY, CDR2 SVGAGI. The CDR3 region has the DNA TGTGCCAGCAGTTCCCGGGGCCGAGAGACCCAGTACTTC. Amino acids: CASSSRGRETQYF.

The V and J genes are TRBV5-1 and TRBJ2-6; TRBD1 aligns across 8 bases. The CDR3 contains 19 residues. Germline assignment: CDR1 SGHRS and CDR2 YFSETQ. Germline trimming cut 1 base from V and 0 bases from J; bases unmatched to any gene: 9. The DNA for the CDR3 is TGCGCCAGCAGCTTGAAGACAGGGGCTCAGAGCTCTGGGGCCAACGTCCTGACTTTC. Its translation: CASSLKTGAQSSGANVLTF.

This chain uses TRBV19 with TRBJ1-4; D possibly corresponds to TRBD1 (5 bases). CDR1 is LNHDA, CDR2 SQIVND, per germline (reference sequence). CDR3 size: 15 residues. V was pared by 1 base and J by 4 bases, with 10 bases between. The CDR3, as DNA: TGTGCCAGTAGTATAGTCCACGGGGGTAATGAAAAACTGTTTTTT. This translates into CASSIVHGGNEKLFF.

The chain recombines TRBV27 with TRBJ1-1; D is unclear. CDR1 and CDR2 from the germline V gene are MNHEY and SMNVEV (reference sequence). The CDR3 contains 13 residues. V gave up 4 bases and J gave up 0 bases, with 6 bases separating them. In nucleotides, the CDR3 is TGTGCCAGCAGTTCTATCATGAACACTGAAGCTTTCTTT. This gives the protein CASSSIMNTEAFF.

In this sample, this clone turned up once. The chain carries TRBV30 and TRBJ1-2; D unclear. V was pared by 0 bases and J by 6 bases, with 14 bases between. The CDR3 consists of 14 residues. Germline V gene sequence: CDR1 GTSNPN, CDR2 SVGIG (reference sequence). CDR3: CAWSVNRERNGYTF. In nucleotides, the CDR3 is TGTGCCTGGAGTGTTAATCGGGAACGGAATGGCTACACCTTC. The full variable domain, its missing parts supplied by reference TRBV30 and TRBJ1-2, is SQTIHQWPATLVQPVGSPLSLECTVEGTSNPNLYWYRQAAGRGLQLLFYSVGIGQISSEVPQNLSASRPQDRQFILSSKKLLLSDSGFYLCAWSVNRERNGYTFGSGTRLTVV.

The chain is built from TRBV10-2 and TRBJ2-5, with TRBD1 matching 9 bases. CDR1 WSHSY and CDR2 SAAADI come from the germline V gene. This CDR3 is built from 13 residues. With 10 bases clipped from V and 2 bases from J, the junction kept 5 bases outside the gene matches. The CDR3 sequence: CATTGGRQETQYF. Written as DNA, the CDR3 is TGCGCCACCACAGGGGGCAGGCAAGAGACCCAGTACTTC.

The V and J genes are TRBV29-1 and TRBJ1-1, with no clear D. CDR3 length: 13 residues. Germline V gives CDR1 SQVTM, CDR2 ANQGSEA. Trimming cost V 2 bases and J 1 base, with 8 bases left between them. The CDR3 is CSVEPRTNTEAFF. Written as DNA, the CDR3 is TGCAGCGTTGAACCCCGGACGAACACTGAAGCTTTCTTT.

The genes are TRBV27 and TRBJ2-7, with TRBD2 matching over 9 bases. CDR3 length equals 15 residues. Per germline, CDR1 MNHEY and CDR2 SMNVEV (reference sequence). V shed 2 bases, J shed 3 bases, and the junction held 5 bases outside the gene matches. The DNA of the CDR3 is TGTGCCAGCAGTTTAACCAGCGGGGGGATCTACGAGCAGTACTTC. Translating it yields CASSLTSGGIYEQYF.